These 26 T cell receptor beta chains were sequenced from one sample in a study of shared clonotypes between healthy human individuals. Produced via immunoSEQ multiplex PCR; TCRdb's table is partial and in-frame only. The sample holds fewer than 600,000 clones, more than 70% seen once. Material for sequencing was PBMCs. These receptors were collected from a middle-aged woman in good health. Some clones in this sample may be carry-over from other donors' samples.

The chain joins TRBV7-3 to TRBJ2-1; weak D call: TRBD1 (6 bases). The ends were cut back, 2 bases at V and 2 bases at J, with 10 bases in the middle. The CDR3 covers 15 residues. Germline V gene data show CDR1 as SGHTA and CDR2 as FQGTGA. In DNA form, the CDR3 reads TGTGCCAGCAGCTTATCTGGGACACCCTACAATGAGCAGTTCTTC. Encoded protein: CASSLSGTPYNEQFF. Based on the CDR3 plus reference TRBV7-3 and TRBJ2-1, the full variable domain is GAGVSQTPSNKVTEKGKYVELRCDPISGHTALYWYRQSLGQGPEFLIYFQGTGAADDSGLPNDRFFAVRPEGSVSTLKIQRTERGDSAVYLCASSLSGTPYNEQFFGPGTRLTVL.

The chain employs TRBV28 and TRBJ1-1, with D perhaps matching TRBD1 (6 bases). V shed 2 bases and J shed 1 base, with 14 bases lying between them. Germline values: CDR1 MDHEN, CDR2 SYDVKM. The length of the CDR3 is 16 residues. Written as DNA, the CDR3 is TGTGCCAGCAGTTTAGTAAGGGGGTTACCGAACACTGAAGCTTTCTTT. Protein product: CASSLVRGLPNTEAFF.

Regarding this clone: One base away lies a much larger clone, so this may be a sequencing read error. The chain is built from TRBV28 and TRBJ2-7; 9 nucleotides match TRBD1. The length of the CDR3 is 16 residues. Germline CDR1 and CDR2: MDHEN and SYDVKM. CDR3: CASSPRGTGISYERYF. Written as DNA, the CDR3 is TGTGCCAGCAGTCCCCGAGGGACAGGGATCTCCTACGAGCGGTACTTC.

In nucleotides, the CDR3 is TGTGCCAGCAGAGTTAGCGGGAGTAGGGAGACCCAGTACTTC. Translated: CASRVSGSRETQYF. V is TRBV2 and J is TRBJ2-5, with 9 bases fitting TRBD2. This CDR3 has 14 residues. V was clipped by 6 bases and J by 5 bases; unmatched bases: 7. CDR1 and CDR2 from the germline V gene are SNHLY and FYNNEI. Full variable domain (missing parts from reference TRBV2 and TRBJ2-5): EPEVTQTPSHQVTQMGQEVILRCVPISNHLYFYWYRQILGQKVEFLVSFYNNEISEKSEIFDDQFSVERPDGSNFTLKIRSTKLEDSAMYFCASRVSGSRETQYFGPGTRLLVL.

CDR3 nucleotide sequence: TGTGCCAGCAGCCACCCGCGGGACGGAGGTGGCTACACCTTC. Translation: CASSHPRDGGGYTF. The chain recombines TRBV4-2 with TRBJ1-2; D is possibly TRBD1 (5 bases). The V gene's germline CDR1 is LGHNA and CDR2 YNFKEQ. Trimming stripped 3 bases from V and 7 bases from J, with 15 bases between. The CDR3 is made up of 14 amino acids.

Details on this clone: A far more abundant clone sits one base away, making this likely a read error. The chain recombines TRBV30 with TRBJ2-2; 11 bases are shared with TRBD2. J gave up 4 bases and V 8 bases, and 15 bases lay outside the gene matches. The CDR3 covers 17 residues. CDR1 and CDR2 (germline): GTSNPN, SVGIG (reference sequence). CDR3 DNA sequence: TGTGCCCCAAACCCGACTAGCGGGATGGTTCGCACCGGGGAGCTGTTTTTT. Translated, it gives CAPNPTSGMVRTGELFF.

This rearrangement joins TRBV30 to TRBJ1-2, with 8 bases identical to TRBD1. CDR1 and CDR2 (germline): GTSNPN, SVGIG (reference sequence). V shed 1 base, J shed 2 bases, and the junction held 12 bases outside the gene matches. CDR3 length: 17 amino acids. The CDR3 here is CAWSGWTRTGQNYGYTF. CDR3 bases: TGTGCCTGGAGTGGATGGACACGGACAGGGCAAAACTATGGCTACACCTTC.

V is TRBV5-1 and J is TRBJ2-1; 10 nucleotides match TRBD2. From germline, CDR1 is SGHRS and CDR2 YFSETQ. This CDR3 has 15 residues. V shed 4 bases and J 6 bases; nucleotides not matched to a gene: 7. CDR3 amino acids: CASSPGTSAFNEQFF. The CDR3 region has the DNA TGCGCCAGCAGCCCCGGGACTAGCGCTTTCAATGAGCAGTTCTTC.

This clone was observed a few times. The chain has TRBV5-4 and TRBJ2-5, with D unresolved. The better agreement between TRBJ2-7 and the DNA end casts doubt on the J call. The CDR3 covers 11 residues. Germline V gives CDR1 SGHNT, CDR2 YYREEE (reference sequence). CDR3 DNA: TGTGCCAGCAGCTTGGGAGGCGAGCAGTACTTC. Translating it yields CASSLGGEQYF.

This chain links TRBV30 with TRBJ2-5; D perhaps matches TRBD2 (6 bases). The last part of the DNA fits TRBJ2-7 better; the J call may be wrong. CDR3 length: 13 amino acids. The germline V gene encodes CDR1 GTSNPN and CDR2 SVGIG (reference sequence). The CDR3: CAATRRASGEQYF. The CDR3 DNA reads TGTGCCGCCACCCGGAGGGCCTCGGGCGAGCAGTACTTC.

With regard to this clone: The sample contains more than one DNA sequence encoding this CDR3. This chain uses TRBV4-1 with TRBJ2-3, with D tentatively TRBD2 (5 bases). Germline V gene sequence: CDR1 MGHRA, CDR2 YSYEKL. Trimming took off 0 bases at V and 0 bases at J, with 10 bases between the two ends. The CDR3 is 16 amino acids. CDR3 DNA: TGCGCCAGCAGCCAAGACGGGCGGACTAGCACAGATACGCAGTATTTT. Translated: CASSQDGRTSTDTQYF.

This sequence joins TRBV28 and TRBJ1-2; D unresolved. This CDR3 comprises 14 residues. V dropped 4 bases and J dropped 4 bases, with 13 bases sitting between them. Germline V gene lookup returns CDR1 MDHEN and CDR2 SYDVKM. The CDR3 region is CASSSGPLRYGYTF. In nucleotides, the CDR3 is TGTGCCAGCAGTTCCGGGCCCTTACGCTATGGCTACACCTTC.

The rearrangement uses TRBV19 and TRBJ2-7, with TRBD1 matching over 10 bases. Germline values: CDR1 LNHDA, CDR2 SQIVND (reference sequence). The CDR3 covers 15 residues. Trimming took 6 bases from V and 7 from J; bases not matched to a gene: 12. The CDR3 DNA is TGTGCCAGTAGCCGAAACCGGGACAGGGGAGGAGAGCAGTACTTC. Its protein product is CASSRNRDRGGEQYF.

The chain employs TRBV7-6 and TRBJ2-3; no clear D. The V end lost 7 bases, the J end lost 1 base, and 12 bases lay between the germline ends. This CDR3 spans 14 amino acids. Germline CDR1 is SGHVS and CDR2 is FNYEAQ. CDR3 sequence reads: CASKPLYRTDTQYF. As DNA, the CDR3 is TGTGCCAGCAAACCCCTCTACCGCACAGATACGCAGTATTTT.

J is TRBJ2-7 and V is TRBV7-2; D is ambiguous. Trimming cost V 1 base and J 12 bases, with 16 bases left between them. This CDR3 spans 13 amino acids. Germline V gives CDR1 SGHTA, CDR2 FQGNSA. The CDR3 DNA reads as TGTGCCAGCAGCTTAGGGGTTGGGCCCAGGCCGTACTTC. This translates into CASSLGVGPRPYF.

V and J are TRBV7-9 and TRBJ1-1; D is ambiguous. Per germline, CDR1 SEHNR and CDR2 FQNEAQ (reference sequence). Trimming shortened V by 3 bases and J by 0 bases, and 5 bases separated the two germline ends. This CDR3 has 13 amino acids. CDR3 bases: TGTGCCAGCAGCTTTGCGGTGAACACTGAAGCTTTCTTT. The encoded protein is CASSFAVNTEAFF.

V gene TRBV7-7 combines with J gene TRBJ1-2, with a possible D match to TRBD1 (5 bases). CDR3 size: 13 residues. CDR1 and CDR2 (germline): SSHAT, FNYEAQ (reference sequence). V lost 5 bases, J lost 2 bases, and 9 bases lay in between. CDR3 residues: CASSPGPNYGYTF. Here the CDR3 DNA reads TGTGCCAGCAGCCCGGGACCGAACTATGGCTACACCTTC.

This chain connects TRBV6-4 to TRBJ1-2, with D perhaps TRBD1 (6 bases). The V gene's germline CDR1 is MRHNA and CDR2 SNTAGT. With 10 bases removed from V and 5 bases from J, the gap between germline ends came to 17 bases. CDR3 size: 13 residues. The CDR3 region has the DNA TGTGCCATCGAGGGAGGGGGGAATTATGGCTACACCTTC. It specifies CAIEGGGNYGYTF.

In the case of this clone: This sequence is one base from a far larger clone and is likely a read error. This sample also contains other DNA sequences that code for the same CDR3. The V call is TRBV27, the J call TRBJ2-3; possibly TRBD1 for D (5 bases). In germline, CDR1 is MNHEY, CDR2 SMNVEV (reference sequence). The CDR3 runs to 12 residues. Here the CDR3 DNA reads TGTGCCAGCAGTCCTTCGACAGACACGCAGTATTTT. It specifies CASSPSTDTQYF.

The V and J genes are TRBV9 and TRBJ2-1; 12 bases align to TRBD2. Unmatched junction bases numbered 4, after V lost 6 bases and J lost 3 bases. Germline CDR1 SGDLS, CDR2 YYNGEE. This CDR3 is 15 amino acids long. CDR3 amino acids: CASTQLAGGYNEQFF. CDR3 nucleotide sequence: TGTGCCAGCACTCAACTAGCGGGGGGCTACAATGAGCAGTTCTTC.

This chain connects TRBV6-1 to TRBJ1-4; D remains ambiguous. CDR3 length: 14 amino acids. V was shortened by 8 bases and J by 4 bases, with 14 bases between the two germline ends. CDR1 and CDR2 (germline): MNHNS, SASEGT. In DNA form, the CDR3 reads TGTGCCAGCCTTCCTCGGGGTGTTAATGAAAAACTGTTTTTT. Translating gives CASLPRGVNEKLFF.

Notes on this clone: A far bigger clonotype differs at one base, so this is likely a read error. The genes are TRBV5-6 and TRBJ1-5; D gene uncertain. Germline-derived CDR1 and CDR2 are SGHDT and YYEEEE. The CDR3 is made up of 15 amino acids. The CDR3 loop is CASSLAEREDQPRHF. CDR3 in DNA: TGTGCCAGCAGCTTGGCGGAAAGAGAGGATCAGCCCCGGCATTTT.

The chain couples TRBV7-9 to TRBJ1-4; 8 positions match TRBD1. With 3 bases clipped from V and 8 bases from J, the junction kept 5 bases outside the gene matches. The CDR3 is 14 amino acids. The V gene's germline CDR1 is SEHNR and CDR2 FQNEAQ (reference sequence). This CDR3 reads CASSFRQGLEKLFF. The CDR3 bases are TGTGCCAGCAGCTTTCGACAGGGGCTGGAAAAACTGTTTTTT.

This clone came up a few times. The CDR3 coding sequence is TGTGCCAGCAGCATAGGACAGGGGTTCACTGAAGCTTTCTTT. Its protein product is CASSIGQGFTEAFF. The rearrangement joins TRBV9 to TRBJ1-1; 9 bases are shared with TRBD1. From germline, CDR1 is SGDLS and CDR2 YYNGEE. CDR3 size: 14 residues. V lost 4 bases, J lost 4 bases, and 5 bases stayed unmatched.

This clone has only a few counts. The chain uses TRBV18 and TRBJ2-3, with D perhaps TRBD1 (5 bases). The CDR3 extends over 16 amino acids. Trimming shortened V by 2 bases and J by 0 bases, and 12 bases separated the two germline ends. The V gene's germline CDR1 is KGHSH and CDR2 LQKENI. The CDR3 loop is CASSPWGTPSTDTQYF. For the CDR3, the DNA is TGTGCCAGCTCACCATGGGGCACACCTAGCACAGATACGCAGTATTTT.

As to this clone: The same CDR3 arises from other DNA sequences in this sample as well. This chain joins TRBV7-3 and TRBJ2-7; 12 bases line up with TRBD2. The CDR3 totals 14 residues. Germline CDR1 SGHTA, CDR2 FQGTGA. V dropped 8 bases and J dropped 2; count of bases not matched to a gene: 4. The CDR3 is CASSLAGGAYEQYF. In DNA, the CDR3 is TGTGCCAGCTCACTAGCGGGAGGCGCCTACGAGCAGTACTTC.